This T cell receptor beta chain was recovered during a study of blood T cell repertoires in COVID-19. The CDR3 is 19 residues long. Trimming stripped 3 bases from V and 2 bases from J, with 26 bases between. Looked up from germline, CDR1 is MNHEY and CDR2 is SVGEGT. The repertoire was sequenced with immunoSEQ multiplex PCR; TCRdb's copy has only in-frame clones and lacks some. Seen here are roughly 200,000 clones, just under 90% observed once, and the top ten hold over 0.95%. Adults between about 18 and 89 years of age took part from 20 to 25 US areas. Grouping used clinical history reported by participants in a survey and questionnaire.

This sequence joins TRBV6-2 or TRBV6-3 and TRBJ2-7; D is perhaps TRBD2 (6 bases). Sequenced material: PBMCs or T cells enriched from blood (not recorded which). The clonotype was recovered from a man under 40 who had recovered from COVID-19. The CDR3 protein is CASSYLWLSGRDKTYEQYF. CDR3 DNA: TGTGCCAGCAGTTATCTCTGGCTATCGGGGCGGGATAAAACCTACGAGCAGTACTTC.